This entry is about one TCR beta chain. Its specificity is not known. Here immunoSEQ multiplex PCR was the method, and the copy in TCRdb shows in-frame clones only, minus some. The data contain 90,000 to 120,000 clones, about 92% of them singletons. Second-dose timings of about 4 or about 12 weeks were pooled. The sample originates from a study of T cell responses to AZD1222 COVID-19 vaccine. Study-wide results and caveats: Reports indicate that nearly half of spike-specific TCRs are directed at unmutated variant regions. Repertoires were collected only later (after the peak T cell response had occurred). Rises in breadth and depth of Spike-specific TCRs came after two AZD1222 doses.

CDR3 length: 14 amino acids. The germline gives CDR1 LNHDA, CDR2 SQIVND (reference sequence). The V and J ends lost 5 bases and 5 bases respectively, with 15 bases between them. This receptor was taken from an adult who received the AZD1222 COVID-19 vaccine. The genes are TRBV19 and TRBJ1-2; the D is unclear. The sequencing here drew on peripheral blood, taken 28 days after the second AZD1222 dose. CDR3 protein: CASSAIGLYYGYTF. The CDR3 DNA reads as TGTGCCAGTAGTGCGATTGGACTTTATTATGGCTACACCTTC.